One sample yielded the 28 T cell receptor beta chains listed below, sequenced in a study of T cell changes during pregnancy in multiple sclerosis. Measured with immunoSEQ multiplex PCR; TCRdb has only the in-frame clones, and not every one. The data show nearly 60,000 clones, with about 90% seen just once and about 0.49% held by the top ten. Sequenced here: CD4+ T cells from peripheral blood mononuclear cells, sampled after pregnancy. The receptors stem from a female donor in good health, enrolled as a control in a pregnancy study.

The chain links TRBV5-4 to TRBJ2-1; 8 bases are a match to TRBD1. Germline assignment: CDR1 SGHNT and CDR2 YYREEE (reference sequence). The CDR3 contains 17 residues. V lost 4 bases to trimming and J lost 0 bases; unmatched junction nucleotides: 9. CDR3 in DNA: TGTGCCAGCAGCGATCGGACAGGGACCATCTCCTACAATGAGCAGTTCTTC. The encoded protein is CASSDRTGTISYNEQFF.

V and J are TRBV6-4 and TRBJ2-1; 11 bases match TRBD2. The germline V gene has CDR1 MRHNA and CDR2 SNTAGT. V trimming: 4 bases; J trimming: 9 bases; junction bases outside the gene matches: 8. The CDR3 has 15 amino acids. The CDR3 nucleotides are TGTGCCAGCAGTGTGGGACTAGCGGTGGGGGGTGAGCAGTTCTTC. This translates into CASSVGLAVGGEQFF.

As concerns this clone: This CDR3 is also generated by other DNA sequences in the sample. The V call is TRBV4-1, the J call TRBJ1-4; D is ambiguous. The CDR3 consists of 15 residues. Germline V CDR1 and CDR2: MGHRA, YSYEKL. V dropped 1 base and J dropped 4 bases, with 10 bases sitting between them. The DNA for the CDR3 is TGCGCCAGCAGCCAAGGATTTGGCAGTAATGAAAAACTGTTTTTT. This codes for CASSQGFGSNEKLFF.

The J gene is TRBJ1-1, the V gene TRBV7-2, with 7 nucleotides matching TRBD1. This CDR3 contains 13 residues. Trimming at V came to 1 base and at J to 10 bases, leaving 6 bases not matched to a gene. The V gene's germline CDR1 is SGHTA and CDR2 FQGNSA. The CDR3 loop is CASSLGGQAAAFF. DNA of the CDR3: TGTGCCAGCAGCTTAGGAGGACAGGCGGCAGCTTTCTTT.

The gene calls are TRBV5-1 and TRBJ2-5; TRBD2 matches at 13 bases. CDR1 and CDR2 (germline): SGHRS, YFSETQ. The V segment lost 4 bases and the J segment 1 base; nucleotides outside the gene matches: 10. The CDR3 runs 18 residues. The CDR3 nucleotides read TGCGCCAGCAGCCCGGGGACTAGCGGGGTCCCTTTCCAAGAGACCCAGTACTTC. This encodes CASSPGTSGVPFQETQYF.

This sequence joins TRBV11-2 and TRBJ2-2; 10 positions agree with TRBD2. Germline trimming cut 2 bases from V and 4 bases from J; bases unmatched to any gene: 10. This CDR3 comprises 18 residues. From germline, CDR1 is SGHAT and CDR2 FQNNGV. This chain's CDR3 is CASSLRAGGPTGTGELFF. CDR3 DNA: TGTGCCAGCAGCTTACGAGCGGGGGGGCCTACTGGCACCGGGGAGCTGTTTTTT.

This clone was seen only once. This chain links TRBV7-2 with TRBJ2-1; 8 bases match TRBD2. The trim removed 3 bases at V and 0 bases at J, leaving 10 bases unmatched. The CDR3 runs to 18 residues. Germline CDR1 SGHTA, CDR2 FQGNSA. The CDR3 DNA is TGTGCCAGCAGCTTTAGGGGATCTAGCGGGTACTCCTACAATGAGCAGTTCTTC. This sequence encodes CASSFRGSSGYSYNEQFF.

The chain links TRBV4-2 to TRBJ1-2, with D unclear. Trimming left V 1 base short and J 5 bases short, with 14 bases between. Germline V gene lookup returns CDR1 LGHNA and CDR2 YNFKEQ. The CDR3 length is 15 residues. CDR3 region: CASSQGNTEVYGYTF. The CDR3 coding sequence is TGTGCCAGCAGCCAAGGTAATACTGAAGTTTATGGCTACACCTTC.

A single count supports this clone. V is TRBV7-8 and J is TRBJ2-6; perhaps TRBD2 as D (5 bases). With 3 bases removed from V and 0 bases from J, the gap between germline ends came to 9 bases. Germline CDR1 is SGHVS and CDR2 is FQNEAQ. The CDR3 spans 16 residues. The CDR3 coding sequence is TGTGCCAGCAGCTTGGTCCGGGGCTCTGGGGCCAACGTCCTGACTTTC. Protein: CASSLVRGSGANVLTF.

This clone showed up just a few times. The rearrangement links TRBV9 to TRBJ1-1, with no clear D. The CDR3 is 14 residues long. Germline loops: CDR1 SGDLS, CDR2 YYNGEE. V lost 0 bases, J lost 0 bases, and 6 bases lay in between. CDR3 nucleotides: TGTGCCAGCAGCGTAGAACAGATGAACACTGAAGCTTTCTTT. Amino acids: CASSVEQMNTEAFF.

The gene calls are TRBV6-6 and TRBJ2-5; 7 bases map to TRBD1. The CDR3 length is 15 residues. V lost 2 bases to trimming and J lost 4 bases; unmatched junction nucleotides: 7. Germline V lookup: CDR1 MNHNY, CDR2 SVGAGI (reference sequence). The DNA for the CDR3 is TGTGCCAGCAGTTACGAAACCAGGGGGAGAGAGACCCAGTACTTC. Amino acids: CASSYETRGRETQYF.

This clone was counted a single time. The CDR3 protein is CASSPSGGYNEQFF. CDR3 DNA: TGTGCCAGCTCACCGAGCGGGGGGTACAATGAGCAGTTCTTC. V is TRBV18 and J is TRBJ2-1, with TRBD2 identical over 9 bases. The CDR3 has 14 amino acids. The germline V gene encodes CDR1 KGHSH and CDR2 LQKENI. V shed 3 bases, J shed 4 bases, and the junction held 1 base outside the gene matches.

CDR3 sequence: CATSREGASGANVLTF. In DNA, the CDR3 is TGTGCCACCAGCAGAGAGGGAGCCTCTGGGGCCAACGTCCTGACTTTC. The V call is TRBV15, the J call TRBJ2-6, with D perhaps TRBD2 (5 bases). Germline CDR1 and CDR2: LNHNV and YYDKDF (reference sequence). This CDR3 region has 16 residues. Trimming removed 0 bases at V and 0 bases at J, with 6 bases between.

This clone was seen a handful of times. This sequence joins TRBV19 and TRBJ1-1; D is uncertain. V lost 4 bases to trimming and J lost 5 bases, with 14 bases between them. CDR1 is LNHDA, CDR2 SQIVND, per germline (reference sequence). CDR3 length: 14 residues. CDR3 region: CASSNIGVETEAFF. The CDR3 bases are TGTGCCAGTAGTAACATCGGGGTGGAAACTGAAGCTTTCTTT.

The V and J genes are TRBV19 and TRBJ2-1; TRBD1 matches at 7 bases. V lost 4 bases and J lost 6; bases outside the gene matches: 6. Germline V CDR1 and CDR2: LNHDA, SQIVND (reference sequence). The CDR3 is 14 amino acids. CDR3 bases: TGTGCCAGTAGTAAACGACAGGGCTTCAATGAGCAGTTCTTC. Protein sequence: CASSKRQGFNEQFF. Supplemented by reference TRBV19 and TRBJ2-1, the full variable domain reads DGGITQSPKYLFRKEGQNVTLSCEQNLNHDAMYWYRQDPGQGLRLIYYSQIVNDFQKGDIAEGYSVSREKKESFPLTVTSAQKNPTAFYLCASSKRQGFNEQFFGPGTRLTVL.

V and J are TRBV30 and TRBJ2-5, with 14 bases that match TRBD2. Germline V CDR1 and CDR2: GTSNPN, SVGIG (reference sequence). Germline trimming cut 2 bases from V and 1 base from J; bases unmatched to any gene: 3. This CDR3 is 16 amino acids long. The CDR3 region is CAWSHGLAGGQETQYF. For the CDR3, the DNA is TGTGCCTGGAGTCACGGACTAGCGGGGGGCCAAGAGACCCAGTACTTC.

The chain carries TRBV7-2 and TRBJ1-5; 9 bases match TRBD1. The V gene end was trimmed by 4 bases and the J gene end by 2 bases; junction bases not matched to a gene: 0. The CDR3 length is 14 residues. CDR1 and CDR2 (germline): SGHTA, FQGNSA. The CDR3 sequence: CASSWTGGNQPQHF. Here the CDR3 DNA reads TGTGCCAGCAGCTGGACAGGGGGCAATCAGCCCCAGCATTTT. The full variable domain, completed using reference TRBV7-2 and TRBJ1-5, is GAGVSQSPSNKVTEKGKDVELRCDPISGHTALYWYRQSLGQGLEFLIYFQGNSAPDKSGLPSDRFSAERTGGSVSTLTIQRTQQEDSAVYLCASSWTGGNQPQHFGDGTRLSIL.

V gene TRBV7-2 combines with J gene TRBJ2-2, with TRBD2 identical over 14 bases. Germline-derived CDR1 and CDR2 are SGHTA and FQGNSA. Trimming at V came to 5 bases and at J to 2 bases, leaving 7 bases not matched to a gene. The CDR3 is 18 amino acids. In nucleotides, the CDR3 is TGTGCCAGCAGCCCGGGACTAGCGGGGGAGTCAAACACCGGGGAGCTGTTTTTT. Its translation: CASSPGLAGESNTGELFF.

This rearrangement joins TRBV30 to TRBJ2-3; D possibly corresponds to TRBD1 (7 bases). The CDR3 has 14 residues. The ends were cut back, 0 bases at V and 5 bases at J, with 12 bases in the middle. From germline, CDR1 is GTSNPN and CDR2 SVGIG (reference sequence). The CDR3 loop reads CAWSVLQGGDTQYF. The CDR3 nucleotides are TGTGCCTGGAGTGTACTGCAGGGGGGAGATACGCAGTATTTT.

The V call is TRBV19, the J call TRBJ2-4; the match to TRBD2 covers 7 bases. There are 18 residues in the CDR3. Losses at the gene ends were 7 bases for V and 1 base for J; bases not matched to a gene: 16. CDR1 LNHDA and CDR2 SQIVND come from the germline V gene (reference sequence). In DNA form, the CDR3 reads TGTGCCAGTAAGCGGGGCCTTCTGCTCTGTGCGGCCAAAAACATTCAGTACTTC. It is translated as CASKRGLLLCAAKNIQYF.

This chain connects TRBV6-1 to TRBJ2-3; 7 bases agree with TRBD2. The V gene's germline CDR1 is MNHNS and CDR2 SASEGT. Unmatched junction bases numbered 7, after V lost 2 bases and J lost 2 bases. The CDR3 consists of 16 residues. The CDR3 DNA sequence: TGTGCCAGCAGTGAACTCGGCGGGGGTATCACAGATACGCAGTATTTT. Translated: CASSELGGGITDTQYF.

The chain recombines TRBV19 with TRBJ1-5, with D tentatively TRBD1 (5 bases). This CDR3 region has 16 residues. In germline, CDR1 is LNHDA, CDR2 SQIVND (reference sequence). V was shortened by 6 bases and J by 3 bases, with 18 bases between the two germline ends. This chain's CDR3 is CASSPGGGLLNQPQHF. For the CDR3, the DNA is TGTGCCAGTAGCCCGGGGGGGGGACTCCTCAATCAGCCCCAGCATTTT.

The chain has TRBV6-1 and TRBJ1-4, with D perhaps matching TRBD1 (5 bases). The CDR3 loop spans 14 amino acids. Germline V lookup: CDR1 MNHNS, CDR2 SASEGT. Between the trimmed V and J ends, which lost 4 bases and 8 bases, there was a span of 14 bases. CDR3 in amino acids: CASSVREVEEKLFF. In nucleotides, the CDR3 is TGTGCCAGCAGTGTCAGGGAGGTTGAAGAAAAACTGTTTTTT.

The DNA for the CDR3 is TGTGCCAGCAGCGTAAGGACCGGGGGGATATATGGCTACACCTTC. It specifies CASSVRTGGIYGYTF. The rearrangement uses TRBV9 and TRBJ1-2; tentatively, D is TRBD1 (5 bases). Trimming removed 1 base at V and 5 bases at J, with 15 bases between. The CDR3 totals 15 residues. Germline V gene data show CDR1 as SGDLS and CDR2 as YYNGEE.

V usage is TRBV7-9 and J usage is TRBJ2-3; 8 nucleotides match TRBD1. With 7 bases clipped from V and 1 base from J, the junction kept 1 base outside the gene matches. Germline CDR1 and CDR2: SEHNR and FQNEAQ (reference sequence). The CDR3 extends over 13 amino acids. The chain's CDR3 is CASKGQGTDTQYF. In DNA, the CDR3 is TGTGCCAGCAAGGGACAGGGCACAGATACGCAGTATTTT.

For the CDR3, the DNA is TGTGCCAGTAGTTTACGGACAGGGGGCCAAGAGACCCAGTACTTC. This encodes CASSLRTGGQETQYF. The genes are TRBV19 and TRBJ2-5, with 10 bases lining up with TRBD1. The CDR3 length is 15 residues. CDR1 is LNHDA and CDR2 is SQIVND in the germline V gene (reference sequence). Germline trimming cut 5 bases from V and 1 base from J; bases unmatched to any gene: 4.

V gene TRBV14 combines with J gene TRBJ2-1; 7 nucleotides agree with TRBD2. Germline V gene lookup returns CDR1 SGHDN and CDR2 FVKESK. V lost 0 bases to trimming and J lost 6 bases; unmatched junction nucleotides: 5. This CDR3 contains 15 residues. The CDR3: CASSQDSGAPNEQFF. For the CDR3, the DNA is TGTGCCAGCAGCCAAGACAGCGGGGCCCCCAATGAGCAGTTCTTC.

This chain uses TRBV19 with TRBJ1-2, with D uncertain. The length of the CDR3 is 13 residues. Trimming removed 4 bases at V and 8 bases at J, with 14 bases between. Germline-derived CDR1 and CDR2 are LNHDA and SQIVND (reference sequence). CDR3 nucleotides: TGTGCCAGTAGTACAGCGAGTCTCGGGGGCTACACCTTC. Translating it yields CASSTASLGGYTF. The full variable domain, its missing parts supplied by reference TRBV19 and TRBJ1-2, is DGGITQSPKYLFRKEGQNVTLSCEQNLNHDAMYWYRQDPGQGLRLIYYSQIVNDFQKGDIAEGYSVSREKKESFPLTVTSAQKNPTAFYLCASSTASLGGYTFGSGTRLTVV.